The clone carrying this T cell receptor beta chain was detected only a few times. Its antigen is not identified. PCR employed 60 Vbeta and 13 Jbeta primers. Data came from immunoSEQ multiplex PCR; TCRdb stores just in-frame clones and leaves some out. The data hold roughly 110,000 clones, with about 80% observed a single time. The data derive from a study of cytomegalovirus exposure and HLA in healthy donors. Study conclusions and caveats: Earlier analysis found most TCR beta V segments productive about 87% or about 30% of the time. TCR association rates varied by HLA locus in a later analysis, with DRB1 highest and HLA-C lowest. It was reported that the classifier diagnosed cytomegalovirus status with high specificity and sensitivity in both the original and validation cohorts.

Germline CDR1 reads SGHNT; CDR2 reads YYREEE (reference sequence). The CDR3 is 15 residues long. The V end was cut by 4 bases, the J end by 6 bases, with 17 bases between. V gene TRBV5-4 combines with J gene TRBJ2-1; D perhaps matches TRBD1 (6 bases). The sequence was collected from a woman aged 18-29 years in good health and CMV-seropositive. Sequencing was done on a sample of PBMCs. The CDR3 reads CASSLDSPHLNEQFF. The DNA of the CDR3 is TGTGCCAGCAGCCTGGACAGTCCTCATCTCAATGAGCAGTTCTTC.